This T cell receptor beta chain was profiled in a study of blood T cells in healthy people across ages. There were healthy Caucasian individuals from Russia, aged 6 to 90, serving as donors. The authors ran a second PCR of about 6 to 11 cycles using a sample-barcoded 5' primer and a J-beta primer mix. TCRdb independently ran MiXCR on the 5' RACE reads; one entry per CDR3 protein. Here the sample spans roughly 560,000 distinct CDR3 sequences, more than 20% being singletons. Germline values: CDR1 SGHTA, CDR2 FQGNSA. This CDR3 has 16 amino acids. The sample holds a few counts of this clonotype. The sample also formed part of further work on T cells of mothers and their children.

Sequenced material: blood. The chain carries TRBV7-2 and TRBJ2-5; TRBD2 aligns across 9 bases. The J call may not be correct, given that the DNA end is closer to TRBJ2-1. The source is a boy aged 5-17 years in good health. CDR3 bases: TGTGCCAGCAGCTCTGGTTGCGCGGGGGGGCCCCGTGAGCAGTTCTTC. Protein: CASSSGCAGGPREQFF.